A selection of T cell receptor beta chains follows, all from one sample in a study of identical twins. TCRdb reprocessed the 5' RACE reads via MiXCR and lists one record per CDR3 protein. This table has 1.5 million to 2 million distinct CDR3 sequences, 32% appearing once. The specimen sequenced was cord blood. Every receptor here comes from a newborn girl in good health. Both conserved end residues are part of each CDR3.

TRBV12-3/TRBV12-4 CAGSRDRRTDTQYF
TRBV6-2/TRBV6-3 CAGSYQPTHRTSGVQETQYF
TRBV27 CASSPETSSLYEQYF
TRBV11-2 CASGLGGAQYF
TRBV20-1 CSASGSGGGTDTQYF
TRBV28 CASSPDVYEQYF
TRBV29-1 CSVEEGRPLSAGHYYGYTF
TRBV5-1 CASSTGATHTGELFF
TRBV9 CASSVAGRRMVTDTQYF
TRBV20-1 CSAEGHSNQPQHF
TRBV20-1 CSARDRPKTGHFVYEQYF
TRBV7-2 CASSLETVPYEQYF
TRBV6-4 CASSDPGLATDMQYF
TRBV12-3/TRBV12-4 CASSTPAGYYGYTF
TRBV29-1 CSIRASPSGNTIYF
TRBV4-2 CASSQEDPGLITDTQYF
TRBV2 CASSERQTPNTEAFF
TRBV4-1 CASSQERGRIYEQYF
TRBV20-1 CSASDRAWGYTF
TRBV6-5 CASSYGGTGAYNEQYF
TRBV20-1 CSARTSIYGYTF
TRBV12-3/TRBV12-4 CASSFGAGGYNEQYF
TRBV6-1 CASSVSLYSNQPQHF
TRBV5-1 CASSLGWGLTDTQYF
TRBV7-2 CASSLRGLAITDTQYF
TRBV14 CASSVQLARDTQYF
TRBV7-2 CASSFLDFGNEQFF
TRBV28 CASSLLMELAKNIQYF
TRBV5-1 CASSLVAPGDTEAFF
TRBV3-1 CASSQVWAEVSYNEQFF
TRBV20-1 CSASALFLASTDTQYF
TRBV6-6 CANREMAGGKPYEQYF
TRBV25-1 CASSDRATNEKLFF
TRBV7-2 CASSSRNQGSYEQYF
TRBV12-3/TRBV12-4 CASSLDTGAPYEQYF
TRBV4-1 CASSQVPGTTTIYNGQFF
TRBV29-1 CSVRRLAAYNEQFF
TRBV12-3/TRBV12-4 CASSLTGIRAYEQYF
TRBV5-6 CASTIRDSSISKNIQYF
TRBV20-1 CSADREGNSPLHF
TRBV6-5 CASSYDRSSGNTIYF
TRBV29-1 CSVERQGGSGETQYF
TRBV10-3 CAISEFFGSNYGYTF
TRBV4-2 CASSQGRGSSTDTQYF
TRBV11-2 CASSVTPIKETQYF
TRBV6-2/TRBV6-3 CASSYSGSRYGYTF